This TCR beta chain was sequenced during a study of vaccination effects on CD4 cells after COVID-19. Before any sequencing was done, the ViraFEST assay used viral peptide pools to expand antigen-specific CD4+ T cells. Between days 9 and 11 of culture, CD4+ T cells were separated out. The person was diagnosed with PCR-confirmed SARS-CoV-2 infection between March and December 2020. HIV-1 Nef peptides, pooled, formed the negative control culture. Germline-derived CDR1 and CDR2 are SGHRS and YFSETQ. The CDR3 loop spans 15 amino acids. The V segment lost 2 bases and the J segment 7 bases; nucleotides outside the gene matches: 8. In the case of this clone: Antigen: not known.

Clones were sequenced by immunoSEQ multiplex PCR, and TCRdb holds only the in-frame ones, with some missing. In the table there are roughly 57,000 clones, 75% to 85% of which are singletons. J is TRBJ1-5 and V is TRBV5-1, with TRBD1 matching 8 bases. The sample was CD4+ T cells from PBMCs cultured with HIV peptides, taken before COVID-19 vaccination. Described subset: HIV-1 Nef peptide pool negative control/reference culture. The sequence was obtained from a human donor who had a prior SARS-CoV-2 infection. The CDR3 here is CASSLDTGGGQPQHF. The CDR3 DNA sequence: TGCGCCAGCAGCTTAGACACAGGGGGAGGACAGCCCCAGCATTTT.